Sequencing of this TCR beta chain was carried out in a study of CD8 T cells in ankylosing spondylitis. Findings and limits, study-wide: Both synovial fluid and blood in reactive arthritis had previously been reported to carry some motif variants. What seemed typical of ankylosing spondylitis blood was a TCR beta motif built from eight highly homologous variants.

V was trimmed by 2 bases and J by 0 bases, leaving 4 bases between them. This CDR3 contains 13 residues. Germline V lookup: CDR1 MNHEY, CDR2 SVGAGI. Libraries for TCR beta were made by quantitative 5'-RACE with molecular barcodes. Via MiXCR, TCRdb re-called the 5' RACE reads, giving one row per CDR3 protein. The top ten hold approximately 9.7% of the sample, which has some 100,000 distinct CDR3 sequences, roughly 8% seen once. There are many counts of this clonotype. Its specificity is not known. Sequencing input: blood, either unsorted or a sorted T cell fraction (not recorded which). This sequence was found in a male donor with ankylosing spondylitis or in good health (not recorded which). The V and J genes are TRBV6-5 and TRBJ1-2; D is ambiguous. This CDR3 is CASSYDTNYGYTF. CDR3 in DNA: TGTGCCAGCAGTTACGACACTAACTATGGCTACACCTTC.